A selection of T cell receptor beta chains follows, all from one sample in a study of immune heterogeneity within non-small cell lung tumors. TCRdb used MiXCR to reprocess the multiplex PCR reads, holding one entry per CDR3 protein. The sample records more than 3,000 distinct CDR3 sequences, about a sixth being singletons. The source material was lung tumor tissue. These receptors came from a man between 45 and 60 years old with non-small cell lung cancer. Both conserved end residues are part of each CDR3. Each record gives: clone size, D gene, V gene, J gene, CDR3 protein, CDR3 DNA. D genes are given only for firm matches. Size is stated for part of the rows, as once, few or many counts, or as a class when the clone is expanded.

>medium-sized|TRBD1|TRBV3-1|TRBJ1-1
CASSQGKDRGWNTEAFF
TGTGCCAGCAGCCAAGGGAAGGACAGGGGCTGGAACACTGAAGCTTTCTTT
>many|.|TRBV10-3|TRBJ2-7
CAIRSPPYEQYF
TGTGCCATCAGGAGCCCCCCATACGAGCAGTACTTC
>medium-sized|.|TRBV20-1|TRBJ1-2
CSATAARDQYGYTF
TGCAGTGCTACGGCCGCGCGGGACCAATATGGCTACACCTTC
>medium-sized|.|TRBV3-1|TRBJ1-1
CASSQGGTEAFF
TGTGCCAGCAGCCAAGGGGGCACTGAAGCTTTCTTT
>many|.|TRBV28|TRBJ2-2
CASSLLGGASDGELFF
TGTGCCAGCAGTTTACTTGGGGGCGCTTCGGACGGGGAGCTGTTTTTT
>.|.|TRBV15|TRBJ2-4
CATSRDIEGAAIQYF
TGTGCCACCAGCAGAGATATTGAGGGTGCGGCCATTCAGTACTTC
>.|.|TRBV29-1|TRBJ2-5
CSVGRGRKETQYF
TGCAGCGTTGGACGGGGTCGGAAAGAGACCCAGTACTTC
>many|.|TRBV30|TRBJ2-3
CAWSGGGGSDTQYF
TGTGCCTGGAGTGGAGGTGGGGGTTCAGATACGCAGTATTTT
>.|.|TRBV7-9|TRBJ1-1
CASSQASNTEAFF
TGTGCCAGCAGCCAGGCCTCGAACACTGAAGCTTTCTTT
>medium-sized|.|TRBV28|TRBJ1-5
CASSFLVGGNQPQHF
TGTGCCAGCAGTTTTCTGGTGGGTGGCAATCAGCCCCAGCATTTT
>.|TRBD2|TRBV6-2/TRBV6-3|TRBJ2-3
CASNQPGLAGFTDTQYF
TGTGCCAGCAACCAACCAGGACTAGCGGGATTCACAGATACGCAGTATTTT
>.|TRBD1|TRBV6-5|TRBJ2-6
CASSYSPGGTGANVLTF
TGTGCCAGCAGTTACTCGCCAGGGGGCACTGGGGCCAACGTCCTGACTTTC
>medium-sized|.|TRBV11-3|TRBJ2-2
CASSFRESTGELFF
TGTGCCAGCAGCTTCAGGGAATCGACCGGGGAGCTGTTTTTT
>many|.|TRBV19|TRBJ2-3
CASSIGGLDTQYF
TGTGCCAGTAGTATCGGGGGGCTGGATACGCAGTATTTT
>medium-sized|.|TRBV5-1|TRBJ1-2
CASSLAGTQNYGYTF
TGCGCCAGCAGCTTGGCCGGTACTCAGAACTATGGCTACACCTTC
>.|TRBD1|TRBV27|TRBJ2-1
CASADRGNEQFF
TGTGCCAGCGCCGACAGGGGCAATGAGCAGTTCTTC
>once|.|TRBV29-1|TRBJ1-2
CSGTGPHAYTF
TGCAGCGGTACAGGGCCCCATGCCTACACCTTC
>few|.|TRBV2|TRBJ2-2
CASLLGGRYTGELFF
TGTGCCAGTCTGTTGGGCGGGCGGTACACCGGGGAGCTGTTTTTT
>medium-sized|TRBD1|TRBV24-1|TRBJ2-1
CATSDQGAIYNEQFF
TGTGCCACCAGTGATCAGGGGGCGATCTACAATGAGCAGTTCTTC
>medium-sized|.|TRBV20-1|TRBJ1-5
CSARASNQPQHF
TGCAGTGCTCGAGCTAGCAATCAGCCCCAGCATTTT
>medium-sized|TRBD1|TRBV5-6|TRBJ2-1
CASSFAGTGYNEQFF
TGTGCCAGCAGCTTCGCCGGGACAGGGTACAATGAGCAGTTCTTC
>medium-sized|TRBD1|TRBV28|TRBJ1-5
CAIQDRGGQPQHF
TGTGCCATCCAGGACAGGGGAGGTCAGCCCCAGCATTTT
>.|.|TRBV7-9|TRBJ2-5
CASSPRGGAETQYF
TGTGCCAGCAGCCCCCGCGGAGGGGCAGAGACCCAGTACTTC
>few|.|TRBV27|TRBJ2-1
CAISPDAEAEQFF
TGTGCCATCAGCCCCGACGCGGAGGCTGAGCAGTTCTTC
>many|TRBD2|TRBV7-2|TRBJ2-7
CASSLAPRARLAGAGEQYF
TGTGCCAGCAGCTTAGCCCCAAGGGCCCGACTAGCGGGAGCGGGGGAGCAGTACTTC
>many|TRBD1|TRBV5-1|TRBJ2-3
CASSLEPQGSRRARTDTQYF
TGCGCCAGCAGCTTGGAACCACAGGGGAGTCGGCGGGCCCGCACAGATACGCAGTATTTT
>.|.|TRBV7-9|TRBJ1-2
CASSLGWIDGGYTF
TGTGCCAGCAGCTTAGGCTGGATTGATGGTGGCTACACCTTC
>few|.|TRBV7-6|TRBJ2-2
CASSPDFTGELFF
TGTGCCAGCAGCCCAGACTTCACCGGGGAGCTGTTTTTT
>medium-sized|TRBD1|TRBV27|TRBJ1-6
CASSTYRGRSYNSPLHF
TGTGCCAGCAGTACCTACAGGGGGCGCTCCTATAATTCACCCCTCCACTTT
>few|TRBD1|TRBV29-1|TRBJ2-2
CSVWTGGGTGELFF
TGCAGCGTTTGGACAGGGGGCGGCACCGGGGAGCTGTTTTTT
>many|TRBD2|TRBV9|TRBJ2-5
CASSINPGLAGGGQETQYF
TGTGCCAGCAGCATAAATCCGGGACTAGCGGGGGGGGGTCAAGAGACCCAGTACTTC
>medium-sized|.|TRBV30|TRBJ1-2
CAWSLTGFGYTF
TGTGCCTGGAGTCTTACAGGGTTTGGCTACACCTTC
>medium-sized|.|TRBV15|TRBJ2-2
CATSREGGVRTGELFF
TGTGCCACCAGCAGAGAAGGCGGGGTCCGGACCGGGGAGCTGTTTTTT
>medium-sized|.|TRBV7-8|TRBJ2-7
CASSLVGTLSYEQYF
TGTGCCAGCAGCCTAGTGGGGACACTGTCCTACGAGCAGTACTTC
>many|.|TRBV7-8|TRBJ2-1
CASSFSESSYNEQFF
TGTGCCAGCAGCTTTAGCGAGAGCTCCTACAATGAGCAGTTCTTC
>many|.|TRBV7-8|TRBJ2-2
CASSFRVNTGELFF
TGTGCCAGCAGCTTTCGGGTAAACACCGGGGAGCTGTTTTTT
>medium-sized|.|TRBV19|TRBJ2-1
CASSRGTINSYNEQFF
TGTGCCAGTAGTAGAGGAACTATTAACTCCTACAATGAGCAGTTCTTC
>medium-sized|.|TRBV5-1|TRBJ1-2
CASSKDTGSYGYTF
TGCGCCAGCAGCAAGGACACAGGGAGCTATGGCTACACCTTC
>medium-sized|TRBD2|TRBV6-1|TRBJ2-1
CASSKSGAYNEQFF
TGTGCCAGCAGTAAAAGCGGGGCCTACAATGAGCAGTTCTTC
>few|TRBD1|TRBV19|TRBJ2-2
CASSTTGPATGELFF
TGTGCCAGTAGTACGACAGGGCCGGCCACCGGGGAGCTGTTTTTT
>many|.|TRBV28|TRBJ2-6
CASSLSGRTGANVLTF
TGTGCCAGCAGCCTTTCTGGCAGGACTGGGGCCAACGTCCTGACTTTC
>medium-sized|.|TRBV19|TRBJ1-1
CASSTPSLGSFF
TGTGCCAGTAGTACTCCCTCTCTCGGATCTTTCTTT
>many|TRBD2|TRBV19|TRBJ2-1
CASSMGGTYNEQFF
TGTGCCAGTAGTATGGGAGGGACCTACAATGAGCAGTTCTTC
>medium-sized|TRBD1|TRBV6-2/TRBV6-3|TRBJ1-1
CASNLAGTATEAFF
TGTGCCAGCAACTTAGCCGGGACAGCCACTGAAGCTTTCTTT
>large|.|TRBV4-1|TRBJ2-3
CASSQAPSTSTDTQYF
TGCGCCAGCAGCCAGGCTCCTAGCACTAGCACAGATACGCAGTATTTT
>.|.|TRBV5-6|TRBJ2-1
CATIAGIGSYNEQFF
TGTGCCACCATAGCCGGGATAGGCTCCTACAATGAGCAGTTCTTC
>few|TRBD2|TRBV29-1|TRBJ2-5
CSVETSANIQYF
TGCAGCGTTGAAACTAGCGCCAATATCCAGTACTTC
>medium-sized|.|TRBV2|TRBJ2-7
CASRQGRYEQYF
TGTGCCAGCAGGCAGGGAAGATACGAGCAGTACTTC
>medium-sized|TRBD1|TRBV19|TRBJ2-5
CASSSPGQGVLETQYF
TGTGCCAGTAGTTCCCCGGGACAGGGCGTGTTGGAGACCCAGTACTTC
>medium-sized|TRBD2|TRBV18|TRBJ2-3
CASSPGSSGSHTDTQYF
TGTGCCAGCTCACCGGGGAGTAGCGGGTCACACACAGATACGCAGTATTTT
>medium-sized|.|TRBV2|TRBJ1-5
CASSPPGIRANQPQHF
TGTGCCAGCAGTCCCCCGGGTATCCGGGCAAATCAGCCCCAGCATTTT
>medium-sized|TRBD2|TRBV12-3/TRBV12-4|TRBJ2-7
CASSLRTSGPLYF
TGTGCCAGCAGTTTACGGACTAGCGGCCCTCTATACTTC
>.|.|TRBV4-1|TRBJ1-2
CASSQPLNTNYGYTF
TGCGCCAGCAGCCAACCTTTAAATACTAACTATGGCTACACCTTC
>many|.|TRBV11-3|TRBJ2-3
CASSFEGHTQYF
TGTGCCAGCAGCTTCGAGGGTCATACGCAGTATTTT
>medium-sized|TRBD1|TRBV2|TRBJ2-6
CASSITGAGANVLTF
TGTGCCAGCAGTATCACAGGGGCTGGGGCCAACGTCCTGACTTTC
>medium-sized|.|TRBV27|TRBJ2-7
CASRRQEASYEQYF
TGTGCCAGCAGGCGACAGGAAGCATCCTACGAGCAGTACTTC
>.|.|TRBV7-3|TRBJ1-1
CASSLTGRGDTEAFF
TGTGCCAGCAGCTTAACGGGCAGGGGAGACACTGAAGCTTTCTTT
>.|.|TRBV7-3|TRBJ2-2
CASSSTGLSGELFF
TGTGCCAGCAGCTCTACAGGGTTGTCCGGGGAGCTGTTTTTT